This T cell receptor beta chain was found in a study of blood T cell repertoires in COVID-19. Study-wide context: Material from acute and convalescent COVID-19 was sourced from the United States, Italy and Spain.

The CDR3 runs to 17 residues. J was trimmed by 6 bases and V by 2 bases; bases with no gene match: 14. Per germline, CDR1 MRHNA and CDR2 SNTAGT. Sequencing was performed with immunoSEQ multiplex PCR; in TCRdb, only in-frame clones are kept and a portion is missing. This table has 150,000 to 200,000 clones, about 88% appearing once. Study members were between about 18 and 95 years old and lived in 24 US regions. Participant-given clinical history determined each cohort assignment. Sequencing used PBMCs or T cells enriched from blood (not recorded which). This clonotype was obtained from a young woman who had recovered from COVID-19. The chain combines TRBV6-4 with TRBJ1-2, with 8 nucleotides matching TRBD1. CDR3 nucleotide sequence: TGTGCCAGCAGTGACGAGGGTGGTGACAGGGGAATCGATGGCTACACCTTC. As protein: CASSDEGGDRGIDGYTF.